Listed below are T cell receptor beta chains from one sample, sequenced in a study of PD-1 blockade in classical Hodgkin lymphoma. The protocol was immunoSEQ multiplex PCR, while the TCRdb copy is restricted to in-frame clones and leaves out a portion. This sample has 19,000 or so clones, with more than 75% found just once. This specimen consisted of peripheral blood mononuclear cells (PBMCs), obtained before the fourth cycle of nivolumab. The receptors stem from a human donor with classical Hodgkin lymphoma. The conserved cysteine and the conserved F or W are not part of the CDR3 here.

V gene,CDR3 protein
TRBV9,ASSVDSYTEAF
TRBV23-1,ASSHRGRATGELF
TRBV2,ASRLQGSEAF
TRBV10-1,ASSVGTANTQY
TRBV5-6,ASSLVQGARAF
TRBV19,ASRGRTSTDTQY
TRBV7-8,ASSRTGASGNEQY
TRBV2,ASTEPVSGANVLT
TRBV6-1,ASSERGSNQPQH
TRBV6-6,ASGWAMNTEAF
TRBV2,ASGESRFIDTQY